This entry describes one T cell receptor (beta chain). Its specificity is not known. Clones were sequenced by immunoSEQ multiplex PCR, and TCRdb holds only the in-frame ones, with some missing. The sample holds tens of thousands of clones, about 80% seen once. V shed 0 bases and J shed 0 bases, with 14 bases lying between them. The CDR3 is 17 residues long. Germline V gene lookup returns CDR1 LNHDA and CDR2 SQIVND (reference sequence). The data were obtained in a study of CD4 T cells in relation to SARS-CoV-2 and coronaviruses. CD4+ T cells from unexposed donors were obtained before the COVID-19 pandemic (2011-2018). After roughly ten days of culture, CD4+ T cells were isolated. Half the medium was replaced with IL-2 medium on days 3 and 7. General observations from the study: The cross-reactivity analysis covered only spike protein, not other viral proteins.

The sequencing input was CD4+ T cells from PBMCs, cultured in vitro. The source of this sequence is a human donor in good health. The rearrangement uses TRBV19 and TRBJ1-2; tentative D call: TRBD1 (6 bases). The DNA for the CDR3 is TGTGCCAGTAGTATAGATCGTCCGGGGGGCTCTAACTATGGCTACACCTTC. Translated: CASSIDRPGGSNYGYTF.